Sequencing of this T cell receptor beta chain was carried out in a study of CD8+CD57+ T cells in acquired aplastic anemia. Study-wide context: On average, sorted CD4+ and CD8+ cells gave 3.2 ug of DNA. Findings and limits, study-wide: Patients and controls were found to share twenty-nine CD8+ CDR3 sequences.

Looked up from germline, CDR1 is SGHTA and CDR2 is FQGNSA. This CDR3 region has 14 residues. On this clonotype itself: Its specificity is unknown. A read error may account for a junction end that differs from germline.

The TCR beta profiling, which covered VDJ combination and CDR3 sequence, was carried out using genomic DNA as the template. TCRdb re-called the reads with MiXCR, one entry per CDR3 protein. The sample has about 270,000 distinct CDR3 sequences, approximately 86% seen once. Before being chosen for sequencing, patients had shown CD8+CD57+ cell expansion by flow cytometry. The diagnosis in all patients was severe acquired aplastic anemia. Patients had undergone no therapy by the time their blood was sampled. The V call is TRBV7-2, the J call TRBJ2-3, with a tentative D call TRBD2 (7 bases). This clonotype was obtained from a human donor with aplastic anemia. Sequencing was carried out using sorted CD4+, CD8+, or CD8+CD57+ T cells (not recorded which) from PBMCs. The CDR3 reads CASSFGGGPVTGYF. CDR3 in DNA: TGTGCCAGCAGCTTCGGCGGGGGCCCGGTTACTGGCTACTTT.